This TCR beta chain was sequenced for a study of blood T cell repertoires in COVID-19. Across the whole study: Two negative PCRs, clearance, or symptom resolution were required of recovered Cohort 3 donors.

In the authors' methods: Estimation of nucleated cell counts was performed using reference gene primer amplification. Only in-frame clones appear in the TCRdb table, and some are missing; sequencing was by immunoSEQ multiplex PCR. The D gene and trimming were derived from the DNA, and the V and J assignments and clone size from that table. The sample has over 130,000 clones, 75% to 90% seen once. The participants were between roughly 18 and 89 years old and came from some 23 US areas. Trimming removed 6 bases from V and 4 bases from J, with 21 bases in between. This CDR3 is built from 16 residues. Germline CDR1 KGHSH, CDR2 LQKENI.

The J gene is TRBJ1-2, the V gene TRBV18; weak D call: TRBD1 (6 bases). The source of this sequence is a man in his forties or fifties in a cohort exposed to, infected with or recovered from COVID-19 (not recorded which). Sequenced material: PBMCs or T cells enriched from blood (not recorded which). The CDR3 DNA follows: TGTGCCAGCTCCCCGGCCACAGGGCCCCTCCCCTATGGCTACACCTTC. Translated: CASSPATGPLPYGYTF. Filled out from reference TRBV18 and TRBJ1-2, the complete variable domain reads NAGVMQNPRHLVRRRGQEARLRCSPMKGHSHVYWYRQLPEEGLKFMVYLQKENIIDESGMPKERFSAEFPKEGPSILRIQQVVRGDSAAYFCASSPATGPLPYGYTFGSGTRLTVV.